The present T cell receptor (beta chain) was sequenced within a study of blood T cell repertoires in COVID-19. Study background: From the United States, Italy and Spain came samples of acute and convalescent COVID-19. T cells, B-cell-depleted T cells, or PBMCs provided the cDNA or gDNA that served as material.

In the original analysis: Reference gene primer amplification yielded estimated nucleated cell counts. This table comes from immunoSEQ multiplex PCR, and its TCRdb copy is limited to in-frame clones, with some not included. The V and J calls and clone size were taken over from that table, and D and trimming were inferred from the DNA. The sample consists of hundreds of thousands of clones, 75% to 90% of them appearing once. Sequencing used peripheral blood. The source of this sequence is a woman in her thirties with active or convalescent COVID-19.

The CDR3 nucleotides read TGTGCCAGCAGTTACTCGATGGGCAGGGACAACTCACCCCTCCACTTT. Residues: CASSYSMGRDNSPLHF. The V call is TRBV6-5, the J call TRBJ1-6; a possible D gene is TRBD1 (6 bases). Trimming stripped 0 bases from V and 10 bases from J, with 16 bases between. The CDR3 is 16 residues long. Germline-derived CDR1 and CDR2 are MNHEY and SVGAGI.